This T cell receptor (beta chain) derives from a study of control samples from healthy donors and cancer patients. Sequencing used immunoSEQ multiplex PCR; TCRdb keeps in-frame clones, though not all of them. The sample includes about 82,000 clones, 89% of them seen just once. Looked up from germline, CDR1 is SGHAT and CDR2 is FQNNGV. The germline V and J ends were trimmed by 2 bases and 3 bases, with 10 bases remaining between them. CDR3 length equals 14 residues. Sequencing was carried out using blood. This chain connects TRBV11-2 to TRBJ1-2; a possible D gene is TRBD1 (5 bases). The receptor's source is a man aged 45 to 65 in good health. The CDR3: CASSLHRLDYGYTF. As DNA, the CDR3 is TGTGCCAGCAGCTTACACAGGCTGGACTATGGCTACACCTTC.